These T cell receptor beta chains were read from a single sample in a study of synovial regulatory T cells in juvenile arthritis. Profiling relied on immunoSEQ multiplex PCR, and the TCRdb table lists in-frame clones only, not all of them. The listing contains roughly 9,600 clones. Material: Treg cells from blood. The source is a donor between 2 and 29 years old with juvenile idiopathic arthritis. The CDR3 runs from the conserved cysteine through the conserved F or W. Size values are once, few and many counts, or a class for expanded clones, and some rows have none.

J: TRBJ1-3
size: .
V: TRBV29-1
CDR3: CSVGLQKGSSGNTIYF

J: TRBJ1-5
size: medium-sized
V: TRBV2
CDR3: CASSIGASNQPQHF

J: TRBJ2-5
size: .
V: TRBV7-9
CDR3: CASSPGTGRETQYF

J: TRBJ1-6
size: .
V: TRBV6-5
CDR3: CASKGQINSPLHF

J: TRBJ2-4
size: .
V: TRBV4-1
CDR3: CASSQWRLQRTKNIQYF

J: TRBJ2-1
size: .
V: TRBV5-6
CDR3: CASSPGLPNDEQFF

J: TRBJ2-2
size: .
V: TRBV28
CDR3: CASSAGTSGRGYTGELFF

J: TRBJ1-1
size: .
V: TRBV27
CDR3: CASSETGGQTEAFF

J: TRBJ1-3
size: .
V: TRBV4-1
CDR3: CASSQGLLRRETGNTIYF

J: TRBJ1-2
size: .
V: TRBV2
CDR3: CASSEVGRKANYGYTF

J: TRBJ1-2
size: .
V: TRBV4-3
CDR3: CASSQDNGNPYGYTF

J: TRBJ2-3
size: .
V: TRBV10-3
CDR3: CAISEASGARDTQYF

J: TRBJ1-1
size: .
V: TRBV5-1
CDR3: CASSLAGSLNTEAFF

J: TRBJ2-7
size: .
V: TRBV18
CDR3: CASSRGGAYEQYF

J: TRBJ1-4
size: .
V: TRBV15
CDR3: CATSRVVSTNEKLFF

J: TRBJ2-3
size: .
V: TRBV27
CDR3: CASSLAEISTDTQYF

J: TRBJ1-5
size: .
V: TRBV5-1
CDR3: CASSLTGTLSQPQHF

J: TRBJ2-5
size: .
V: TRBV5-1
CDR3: CASSLEPQETQYF

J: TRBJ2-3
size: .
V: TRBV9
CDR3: CASSVRGWGDTQYF

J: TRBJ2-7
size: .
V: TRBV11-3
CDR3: CASTHGERGSYEQYF

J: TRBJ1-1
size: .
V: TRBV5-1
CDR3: CASSTTDSVFEAFF

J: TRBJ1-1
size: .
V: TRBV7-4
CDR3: CASSLALGTGAVTEAFF

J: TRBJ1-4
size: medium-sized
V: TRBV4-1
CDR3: CASSPLRLTGEEKLFF

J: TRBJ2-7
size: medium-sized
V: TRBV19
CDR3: CASSTGLAGVPYEQYF

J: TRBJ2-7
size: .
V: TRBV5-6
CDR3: CASSSGQGYEQYF

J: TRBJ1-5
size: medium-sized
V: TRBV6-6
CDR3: CASSRGTGISNQPQHF

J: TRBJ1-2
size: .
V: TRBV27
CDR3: CASSVGTNYGYTF

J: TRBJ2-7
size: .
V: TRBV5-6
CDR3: CASSSSGRVSYEQYF